This T cell receptor beta chain is from a study of CD8 T cells in Susac syndrome. This CDR3 is 16 amino acids long. Germline CDR1 DFQATT, CDR2 SNEGSKA (reference sequence). Trimming cost V 8 bases and J 2 bases; bases outside gene matches: 17. RNA amounts of about 0.45 to 1 ug underwent reverse transcription with random hexamers. TCRdb reprocessed the immunoSEQ multiplex PCR reads with MiXCR, giving one entry per CDR3 protein. The sample shows approximately 77,000 distinct CDR3 sequences, about 92% of them seen only once. The source of this sequence is a human donor with Susac syndrome. The chain recombines TRBV20-1 with TRBJ2-7, with TRBD1 matching 8 bases. Sequenced sample: CD4+ T cells from PBMCs. The CDR3 loop reads CSPRAPWDRRPYEQYF. CDR3 sequence (DNA): TGCAGTCCGAGAGCCCCCTGGGACAGGCGACCCTACGAGCAGTACTTC.